One TCR beta chain is described in this entry. There is no known antigen for this receptor. No base quality information exists; no much larger clone differs at one position. The data are from a study of shared clonotypes between healthy human individuals (TCRdb year 2020). Looking at the study overall: A few men and two women, aged 18 to 49 years, made up the cohort. To estimate repertoire size and how much clonotypes are shared between individuals, the study performed deep sequencing of blood TCR repertoires from roughly five healthy adults. Per donor, three plates each were used for CD4 naive and CD4 memory, two for CD8 naive, and one for CD8 memory. Each donor's leukapheresis produced roughly between roughly 0.94 and 9.5 billion PBMCs. To increase sequencing depth and limit assay-specific biases, TCR repertoire library preparation and sequencing were carried out by different laboratories using diverse techniques. What the work shows at the level of the full study, not this receptor alone: When a few donors were compared, the shared fraction of clonotypes was around 4.6% for naive CD4, 3.5% for naive CD8, more than 2% for memory CD4, and roughly 0.4% for memory CD8. Pairwise subsampling indicated that sequencing depth was expected to affect the degree of clonotype sharing among donors. Naive subsets generally had larger estimated clonotype richness than memory subsets. Higher generation probabilities were observed for clonotypes shared by all four sorted-subset donors than for non-shared clonotypes. Sampling was restricted to blood, and TCR repertoires in tissues likely differ from the TCR repertoires found in blood. Even with the large sequencing depth, rarefaction of the sorted-subset datasets indicated that sequencing was incomplete. Because the study included only a small number of donors, the genetic and exposure-history diversity represented was limited.

Between the V and J ends, shortened by 1 base and 5 bases respectively, the junction contains 11 bases. Reading the germline V gene gives CDR1 SGHTA and CDR2 FQGNSA. Reading from cysteine to phenylalanine, the CDR3 counts 14 amino acids. Only the CDR3 part of the read is kept: 42 bases, read in frame from the first base. TCR CDR3 regions were amplified from genomic DNA by multiplex PCR using the deep immunoSEQ assay. Extracted genomic DNA from each cell subset was spread evenly across all wells of several immunoSEQ 96-well plates, with each plate serving as a replicate. For sorted subsets, approximately 210 ng of genomic DNA, equivalent to 25,000 to 35,000 T cell genomes, went into each replicate PCR. The purified libraries were quantified using a Qubit 3.0 fluorometer, sized with a Bioanalyzer 2100, and then quantified again using the KAPA Library Quantification kit. Each immunoSEQ 96-well plate was sequenced on its own single-read 150-cycle Illumina NextSeq 550 flow cell. The authors' analysis ran thus. The immunoSEQ output contained only junctional sequences without quality scores, so filtering could not match that applied to full-length reads. To assign V/J genes and CDR3, sequences were annotated against IMGT germline references using PyIR, a Python wrapper for IgBLAST v1.9. Reads with weak V/J assignments (E-value above 1e-6), missing CDR3, stop codons, out-of-frame junctions, or ambiguous translated residues were removed. V3J clonotypes were defined as sequences sharing an identical inferred V gene, J gene, and CDR3 amino acid sequence. Percentage overlap between repertoires was computed as shared unique clonotypes divided by the size of the smaller repertoire. Repertoire richness was assessed with RTK rarefaction, the Chao1 estimator, and Recon v2.1 estimates of unobserved clonotypes. Generation probabilities for all TCRbeta clonotypes obtained by the gDNA method from a handful of donors were computed using OLGA. As stored in TCRdb, this immuneACCESS dataset retains in-frame rearrangements with V and J assigned. A fraction of the clones does not appear; measured against another copy, unresolved V genes explain less than half of the discrepancy, and the remainder lacks a known reason. V and J calls and clone size are as listed in that table; D and trimming were resolved from the DNA. This sample has 2.5 million or so clones in its table, and more than 90% of those were observed once. Roughly 0.13% of the sample lies in the top ten.

The donors were healthy, HIV-negative adults with no recently reported acute infections or vaccinations. Only Caucasian adults living in Nashville, Tennessee, USA were represented among the donors. Magnetic negative selection was used to enrich CD4+ T cells, after which naive cells were positively selected on CD45RA and the negative fraction became the memory subset. Blood was obtained by leukapheresis, after which PBMCs were separated by Ficoll-Histopaque density gradient centrifugation and cryopreserved in liquid nitrogen vapor phase. Purity and quantity of every magnetically sorted T cell population were checked by analytical flow cytometry. Each sorted fraction had its genomic DNA isolated and then quantified by UV absorbance on a Nanodrop 2000c.

Material: naive CD4+ T cells sorted from blood. The cell subset or site label of this sample denotes: CD45RA+ positively selected. The TCR comes from a man aged 18 to 30 in good health. Here the chain combines TRBV7-2 and TRBJ2-5; no D gene can be assigned with confidence. The CDR3 reads as follows: CASSLGVTGETQYF. In nucleotides, the sequence is TGTGCCAGCAGCTTAGGCGTCACCGGCGAGACCCAGTACTTC.